Below, 31 T cell receptor beta chains from the same sample are listed, as sequenced in a study of cytomegalovirus exposure and HLA in healthy donors. The PCR made use of 60 Vbeta and 13 Jbeta primers. The assay was immunoSEQ multiplex PCR, and TCRdb's table has in-frame clones only and misses some. The table records approximately 110,000 clones, about 81% of them present only once. Sequenced input: PBMCs. The receptors shown here come from a woman in her 30s in good health and CMV-seronegative.

V usage is TRBV7-3 and J usage is TRBJ2-1; unclear D gene. The germline V and J ends were trimmed by 4 bases and 5 bases, with 12 bases remaining between them. The CDR3 has 14 amino acids. Germline-derived CDR1 and CDR2 are SGHTA and FQGTGA. Here the CDR3 reads CASSSLGRDNEQFF. The CDR3 DNA reads as TGTGCCAGCAGCTCCCTAGGCCGAGACAATGAGCAGTTCTTC.

V usage is TRBV14 and J usage is TRBJ1-1, with D unclear. Germline V lookup: CDR1 SGHDN, CDR2 FVKESK. Trimming pared 4 bases from V and 6 bases from J, leaving 18 bases between. The CDR3 consists of 15 residues. CDR3 region: CASSRPLEGGSEAFF. CDR3 nucleotide sequence: TGTGCCAGCAGCCGACCTCTGGAGGGAGGGTCTGAAGCTTTCTTT. The full variable domain, its missing parts supplied by reference TRBV14 and TRBJ1-1, is EAGVTQFPSHSVIEKGQTVTLRCDPISGHDNLYWYRRVMGKEIKFLLHFVKESKQDESGMPNNRFLAERTGGTYSTLKVQPAELEDSGVYFCASSRPLEGGSEAFFGQGTRLTVV.

The genes are TRBV11-2 and TRBJ2-6; a weak D match, TRBD1 (5 bases). Per germline, CDR1 SGHAT and CDR2 FQNNGV. CDR3 length: 16 amino acids. The ends were cut back, 5 bases at V and 2 bases at J, with 13 bases in the middle. The CDR3 DNA follows: TGTGCCAGCAGCCCCAGACAGAGCACTGGGGCCAACGTCCTGACTTTC. This translates into CASSPRQSTGANVLTF.

The chain carries TRBV6-5 and TRBJ1-1; D not resolved. Germline lookup yields CDR1 MNHEY and CDR2 SVGAGI. The V end lost 0 bases, the J end lost 5 bases, and 13 bases lay between the germline ends. The CDR3 totals 15 residues. CDR3 sequence: CASSYSIMWETEAFF. The CDR3 DNA is TGTGCCAGCAGTTACTCGATAATGTGGGAGACTGAAGCTTTCTTT.

The chain joins TRBV5-1 to TRBJ2-3; the match to TRBD2 covers 9 bases. The CDR3 covers 15 residues. In germline, CDR1 is SGHRS, CDR2 YFSETQ. Unmatched junction bases numbered 6, after V lost 3 bases and J lost 4 bases. The CDR3 reads CASSWAGGGADTQYF. The CDR3 bases are TGCGCCAGCAGCTGGGCGGGCGGGGGGGCAGATACGCAGTATTTT.

This clone was seen only once. The chain carries TRBV5-5 and TRBJ2-3; 9 bases are shared with TRBD1. Germline CDR1 is SGHKS and CDR2 is YYEKEE (reference sequence). V lost 5 bases, J lost 4 bases, and 5 bases stayed unmatched. This CDR3 is 14 amino acids long. DNA for the CDR3: TGTGCCAGCAGGCAACAGGGGGCGGCAGATACGCAGTATTTT. Translating gives CASRQQGAADTQYF.

This chain connects TRBV7-6 to TRBJ1-1, with no clear D. The V gene lost 1 base and the J gene lost 4 bases, with 13 bases spanning the gap. Germline lookup yields CDR1 SGHVS and CDR2 FNYEAQ. The CDR3 has 15 amino acids. CDR3: CASSLGAGSVTEAFF. CDR3 in DNA: TGTGCCAGCAGCTTAGGGGCGGGATCGGTCACTGAAGCTTTCTTT.

This clone came up once. The chain couples TRBV2 to TRBJ2-7; 8 bases are a match to TRBD1. The CDR3 totals 13 residues. Looked up from germline, CDR1 is SNHLY and CDR2 is FYNNEI. V lost 6 bases and J lost 2; bases outside the gene matches: 3. The CDR3 region is CASRQTGAYEQYF. CDR3 nucleotides: TGTGCCAGCAGGCAGACAGGGGCCTACGAGCAGTACTTC. The whole variable domain, filled in from reference TRBV2 and TRBJ2-7, reads EPEVTQTPSHQVTQMGQEVILRCVPISNHLYFYWYRQILGQKVEFLVSFYNNEISEKSEIFDDQFSVERPDGSNFTLKIRSTKLEDSAMYFCASRQTGAYEQYFGPGTRLTVT.

The chain employs TRBV5-6 and TRBJ1-5; unclear D gene. V was pared by 6 bases and J by 7 bases, with 8 bases between. Germline V gene data show CDR1 as SGHDT and CDR2 as YYEEEE. This CDR3 region has 11 residues. The CDR3 region is CASIYYQPQHF. CDR3 DNA sequence: TGTGCCAGCATTTACTACCAGCCCCAGCATTTT.

The CDR3 DNA sequence: TGTGCCAGCAGTGACTCTCAAACCGACAGGAAAAATCAGCCCCAGCATTTT. This sequence encodes CASSDSQTDRKNQPQHF. This chain links TRBV2 with TRBJ1-5; possibly TRBD1 for D (6 bases). Germline V lookup: CDR1 SNHLY, CDR2 FYNNEI. The V and J ends lost 3 bases and 4 bases respectively, with 19 bases between them. CDR3 length: 17 amino acids.

CDR3 loop: CASSLFQGSDTQYF. The CDR3, as DNA: TGTGCCAGCAGTTTATTCCAGGGTTCAGATACGCAGTATTTT. The genes are TRBV27 and TRBJ2-3, with D maybe TRBD1 (5 bases). The CDR3 runs to 14 residues. Germline values: CDR1 MNHEY, CDR2 SMNVEV (reference sequence). The V and J ends lost 1 base and 4 bases respectively, with 9 bases between them.

The V gene is TRBV11-2, the J gene TRBJ2-1, with a possible D match to TRBD2 (6 bases). CDR1 SGHAT and CDR2 FQNNGV come from the germline V gene. Trimming cost V 4 bases and J 9 bases, with 13 bases left between them. The CDR3 has 13 residues. CDR3 region: CASSWTEGTEQFF. As DNA, the CDR3 is TGTGCCAGCAGCTGGACGGAGGGGACTGAGCAGTTCTTC.

The rearrangement uses TRBV4-1 and TRBJ1-1; the D is unclear. The CDR3 consists of 15 residues. Germline V gene data show CDR1 as MGHRA and CDR2 as YSYEKL. V dropped 0 bases and J dropped 2 bases, with 10 bases sitting between them. Here the CDR3 reads CASSQEVSVNTEAFF. CDR3 in DNA: TGCGCCAGCAGCCAAGAGGTGTCGGTAAACACTGAAGCTTTCTTT.

In nucleotides, the CDR3 is TGCAGCGTCCGGGGACTAGCCCAAGAGACCCAGTACTTC. It codes for CSVRGLAQETQYF. The rearrangement links TRBV29-1 to TRBJ2-5, with TRBD2 matching 9 bases. Looked up from germline, CDR1 is SQVTM and CDR2 is ANQGSEA. The CDR3 spans 13 residues. V dropped 6 bases and J dropped 1; count of bases not matched to a gene: 3.

The genes are TRBV11-2 and TRBJ1-1; TRBD1 agrees at 7 bases. The CDR3 length is 14 residues. J was trimmed by 11 bases and V by 4 bases; bases with no gene match: 13. The germline gives CDR1 SGHAT, CDR2 FQNNGV. The DNA for the CDR3 is TGTGCCAGCAGCTCCCAGACAGGGCGCGGGTCGGCTTTCTTT. Translation: CASSSQTGRGSAFF.

V gene TRBV9 combines with J gene TRBJ2-7, with D possibly TRBD2 on 6 matching bases. V dropped 0 bases and J dropped 6 bases, with 10 bases sitting between them. Germline-derived CDR1 and CDR2 are SGDLS and YYNGEE. This CDR3 contains 13 residues. CDR3 loop: CASSVGLVTEQYF. In DNA form, the CDR3 reads TGTGCCAGCAGCGTAGGACTAGTCACCGAGCAGTACTTC. Based on the CDR3 plus reference TRBV9 and TRBJ2-7, the full variable domain is DSGVTQTPKHLITATGQRVTLRCSPRSGDLSVYWYQQSLDQGLQFLIQYYNGEERAKGNILERFSAQQFPDLHSELNLSSLELGDSALYFCASSVGLVTEQYFGPGTRLTVT.

This clone occurred once. The genes are TRBV11-3 and TRBJ1-1, with 7 bases matching TRBD1. CDR3 length equals 13 residues. CDR1 is SGHNT and CDR2 is YENEEA in the germline V gene. Trimming cost V 6 bases and J 1 base; bases outside gene matches: 2. The CDR3 protein is CASRDRTNTEAFF. In DNA form, the CDR3 reads TGTGCCAGCAGGGACAGGACGAACACTGAAGCTTTCTTT.

The CDR3 here is CASSSSYYLHAPLYEQYF. The DNA for the CDR3 is TGTGCCAGCAGCTCATCCTACTACCTACACGCCCCCCTCTACGAGCAGTACTTC. The chain links TRBV13 to TRBJ2-7; D is ambiguous. V was pared by 4 bases and J by 3 bases, with 25 bases between. The CDR3 totals 18 residues. Germline lookup yields CDR1 PRHDT and CDR2 FYEKMQ (reference sequence).

The chain employs TRBV27 and TRBJ2-1, with 11 bases matching TRBD2. This CDR3 is 15 amino acids long. J was trimmed by 2 bases and V by 5 bases; bases with no gene match: 2. Germline V gene sequence: CDR1 MNHEY, CDR2 SMNVEV (reference sequence). The CDR3 region has the DNA TGTGCCAGCAGTCTTAGCGGGAGGGCCTACAATGAGCAGTTCTTC. This sequence encodes CASSLSGRAYNEQFF.

The chain combines TRBV5-1 with TRBJ1-4, with 7 bases aligning to TRBD1. Trimming cost V 3 bases and J 5 bases; bases outside gene matches: 7. This CDR3 has 15 residues. Germline-derived CDR1 and CDR2 are SGHRS and YFSETQ. DNA of the CDR3: TGCGCCAGCAGCTCCTTAGGGACAGTAAATGAAAAACTGTTTTTT. It yields the protein CASSSLGTVNEKLFF.

The rearrangement uses TRBV11-3 and TRBJ2-1; D unresolved. Trimming removed 3 bases from V and 7 bases from J, with 7 bases in between. Per the germline V gene, CDR1 is SGHNT and CDR2 is YENEEA. The CDR3 spans 12 residues. In nucleotides, the CDR3 is TGTGCCAGCAGCTTTGGCCCAAATGAGCAGTTCTTC. Amino acids: CASSFGPNEQFF.

The rearrangement links TRBV6-6 to TRBJ1-3; no clear D. Trimming removed 2 bases from V and 4 bases from J, with 12 bases in between. Germline-derived CDR1 and CDR2 are MNHNY and SVGAGI (reference sequence). The CDR3 is 15 residues long. The CDR3, as DNA: TGTGCCAGCAGTTACGTGCGGGGAGTCGGAAACACCATATATTTT. Translated: CASSYVRGVGNTIYF.

The V gene is TRBV7-2, the J gene TRBJ2-5; possible D gene TRBD1, 6 bases. The germline gives CDR1 SGHTA, CDR2 FQGNSA. Trimming left V 0 bases short and J 11 bases short, with 13 bases between. The CDR3 is 13 amino acids. CDR3 sequence: CASSLAQGLEQYF. Here the CDR3 DNA reads TGTGCCAGCAGCTTAGCGCAGGGGCTAGAGCAGTACTTC. Full variable domain (outside the CDR3, taken from reference TRBV7-2 and TRBJ2-5): GAGVSQSPSNKVTEKGKDVELRCDPISGHTALYWYRQSLGQGLEFLIYFQGNSAPDKSGLPSDRFSAERTGGSVSTLTIQRTQQEDSAVYLCASSLAQGLEQYFGPGTRLLVL.

The chain recombines TRBV9 with TRBJ1-2; D is uncertain. V dropped 2 bases and J dropped 1 base, with 9 bases sitting between them. This CDR3 is built from 14 residues. Per germline, CDR1 SGDLS and CDR2 YYNGEE. In DNA, the CDR3 is TGTGCCAGCAGCGTGGACGGGAATAACTATGGCTACACCTTC. Translation gives CASSVDGNNYGYTF.

J is TRBJ1-2 and V is TRBV29-1; 8 nucleotides agree with TRBD1. Germline CDR1 SQVTM, CDR2 ANQGSEA. The ends lost 0 bases at V and 0 bases at J; junction bases unmatched: 9. The CDR3 is made up of 17 amino acids. The CDR3 here is CSVEDLGTGDSNYGYTF. The CDR3 DNA follows: TGCAGCGTTGAAGATCTGGGGACAGGAGACTCTAACTATGGCTACACCTTC.

The rearrangement uses TRBV7-9 and TRBJ2-7; weak D call: TRBD1 (5 bases). The V and J ends lost 5 bases and 2 bases respectively, with 16 bases between them. Looked up from germline, CDR1 is SEHNR and CDR2 is FQNEAQ (reference sequence). The CDR3 consists of 15 residues. The CDR3 DNA reads TGTGCCAGCAGCCTCGCAACCAGGGCACCCTACGAGCAGTACTTC. Translating gives CASSLATRAPYEQYF.

The chain couples TRBV7-6 to TRBJ2-5; possible D gene TRBD1, 6 bases. CDR1 is SGHVS and CDR2 is FNYEAQ in the germline V gene. The CDR3 sequence is 14 residues long. Trimming pared 5 bases from V and 1 base from J, leaving 11 bases between. CDR3 in amino acids: CASSRRTVQETQYF. CDR3 DNA: TGTGCCAGCAGCCGGCGGACAGTCCAAGAGACCCAGTACTTC. Based on the CDR3 plus reference TRBV7-6 and TRBJ2-5, the full variable domain is GAGVSQSPRYKVTKRGQDVALRCDPISGHVSLYWYRQALGQGPEFLTYFNYEAQQDKSGLPNDRFSAERPEGSISTLTIQRTEQRDSAMYRCASSRRTVQETQYFGPGTRLLVL.

The sample holds a few counts of this clone. The chain combines TRBV11-1 with TRBJ1-1; 9 bases match TRBD1. V lost 5 bases to trimming and J lost 4 bases; unmatched junction nucleotides: 5. Germline CDR1 and CDR2: SGHAT and FQDESV (reference sequence). This CDR3 has 14 amino acids. Here the CDR3 reads CASSLQGAGTEAFF. The CDR3 DNA is TGTGCCAGCAGCCTACAGGGGGCTGGCACTGAAGCTTTCTTT.

This chain joins TRBV5-1 and TRBJ1-2; D gene unclear. Germline CDR1 and CDR2: SGHRS and YFSETQ. V lost 2 bases to trimming and J lost 5 bases, with 16 bases between them. The CDR3 spans 15 residues. The DNA for the CDR3 is TGCGCCAGCAGCTTCCAGCCCTCGACGGAGTATGGCTACACCTTC. This codes for CASSFQPSTEYGYTF. Full variable domain (remainder filled in from reference TRBV5-1 and TRBJ1-2): KAGVTQTPRYLIKTRGQQVTLSCSPISGHRSVSWYQQTPGQGLQFLFEYFSETQRNKGNFPGRFSGRQFSNSRSEMNVSTLELGDSALYLCASSFQPSTEYGYTFGSGTRLTVV.

J is TRBJ1-2 and V is TRBV19; D perhaps matches TRBD1 (6 bases). The CDR3 totals 13 residues. V was pared by 3 bases and J by 7 bases, with 12 bases between. The germline V gene has CDR1 LNHDA and CDR2 SQIVND (reference sequence). CDR3 loop: CASSILLQGGYTF. Written as DNA, the CDR3 is TGTGCCAGTAGTATTCTGCTACAGGGTGGCTACACCTTC.

The V and J genes are TRBV9 and TRBJ2-5; perhaps TRBD2 as D (6 bases). CDR1 is SGDLS and CDR2 is YYNGEE in the germline V gene. V was pared by 4 bases and J by 2 bases, with 15 bases between. CDR3 length equals 15 residues. CDR3 bases: TGTGCCAGCAGCCCCTTGACTAGTGGGCAAGAGACCCAGTACTTC. As protein: CASSPLTSGQETQYF.